The 28 T cell receptor beta chains below all came from one sample that was sequenced in a study of monozygotic twins with inflammatory bowel disease. TCRdb re-called the 5' RACE reads; every CDR3 protein appears as one record, without DNA. The sample is made up of 330,000 or so distinct CDR3 sequences, and the top ten hold 2% of it. The material sequenced was blood. The source of these receptors is a human donor with ulcerative colitis or Crohn's disease, or a healthy co-twin of an affected twin (not recorded which).

The rearrangement uses TRBV20-1 and TRBJ2-5. Per germline, CDR1 DFQATT and CDR2 SNEGSKA (reference sequence). The CDR3 is 12 amino acids. CDR3: CSAVGSQETQYF.

This chain uses TRBV10-3 with TRBJ1-1; TCRdb names TRBD1, which stays unverified in the absence of DNA. CDR3 length equals 15 residues. Germline CDR1 is ENHRY and CDR2 is SYGVKD. This CDR3 is CAIRKTGGEGAEAFF.

V and J are TRBV3-1 and TRBJ2-3; TCRdb selects TRBD2, and the lack of DNA leaves this call unchecked. In germline, CDR1 is LGHDT, CDR2 YNNKEL (reference sequence). CDR3 size: 14 residues. The CDR3 reads CASSPRGITDTQYF.

The V call is TRBV7-8, the J call TRBJ1-5; TCRdb outputs TRBD1, but without DNA this stays unchecked. This CDR3 is 17 amino acids long. The germline CDR1 and CDR2 sequences are SGHVS and FQNEAQ. This CDR3 reads CASSIYEGQRSSQPQHF.

The chain carries TRBV27 and TRBJ2-3; TCRdb lists TRBD2, though no DNA is available to test this call. This CDR3 is built from 13 residues. The germline V gene has CDR1 MNHEY and CDR2 SMNVEV (reference sequence). The CDR3 region is CASTHLPTDTQYF.

V is TRBV29-1 and J is TRBJ1-5; there is no DNA to check the TCRdb D call of TRBD1. The CDR3 has 15 amino acids. CDR1 is SQVTM, CDR2 ANQGSEA, per germline. The CDR3 protein is CSVPGTGGSNQPQHF.

The CDR3 is CSARLASETQYF. The genes are TRBV20-1 and TRBJ2-5; TCRdb calls TRBD2, which cannot be checked without DNA. The CDR3 runs 12 residues. In germline, CDR1 is DFQATT, CDR2 SNEGSKA (reference sequence).

The chain is built from TRBV12-3 or TRBV12-4 and TRBJ1-3; TCRdb reports TRBD1, a call that lacks DNA to check it against. The CDR3 has 14 residues. CDR3 in amino acids: CASTYGQGGNTIYF.

The chain uses TRBV4-3 and TRBJ2-1; TCRdb indicates TRBD2, and absent DNA this call remains unverified. Germline V gene lookup returns CDR1 LGHNA and CDR2 YSLEER. The CDR3 is made up of 14 amino acids. CDR3 region: CASSQDGPPNEQFF.

The chain joins TRBV7-9 to TRBJ1-2. The CDR3 sequence is 11 residues long. Germline lookup yields CDR1 SEHNR and CDR2 FQNEAQ (reference sequence). The CDR3 loop is CASSPRYGYTF.

V gene TRBV7-2 combines with J gene TRBJ2-1; TCRdb outputs TRBD1, but without DNA this stays unchecked. Germline V gene sequence: CDR1 SGHTA, CDR2 FQGNSA. The CDR3 is 12 residues long. CDR3 in amino acids: CASSWDRNEQFF.

The chain links TRBV7-9 to TRBJ2-1. The CDR3 contains 11 residues. Germline assignment: CDR1 SEHNR and CDR2 FQNEAQ (reference sequence). CDR3 region: CASSLKFEQFF. The variable domain in full, completed from reference TRBV7-9 and TRBJ2-1, reads DTGVSQNPRHKITKRGQNVTFRCDPISEHNRLYWYRQTLGQGPEFLTYFQNEAQLEKSRLLSDRFSAERPKGSFSTLEIQRTEQGDSAMYLCASSLKFEQFFGPGTRLTVL.

The genes are TRBV6-5 and TRBJ2-1; TCRdb selects TRBD1, and the lack of DNA leaves this call unchecked. The CDR3 runs to 19 residues. Germline CDR1 and CDR2: MNHEY and SVGAGI. The CDR3 spells CASSYSAYAQPTGPPESPF.

The chain employs TRBV24-1 and TRBJ2-1; TCRdb returns TRBD2, unconfirmable since there is no DNA. Looked up from germline, CDR1 is KGHDR and CDR2 is SFDVKD. The CDR3 totals 15 residues. The CDR3 here is CATSPPSGSRNEQFF.

The chain links TRBV19 to TRBJ1-1. CDR3 length equals 15 residues. CDR1 is LNHDA, CDR2 SQIVND, per germline (reference sequence). CDR3 in amino acids: CASSIDGSSLTEAFF.

This chain links TRBV5-6 with TRBJ2-3. CDR1 and CDR2 from the germline V gene are SGHDT and YYEEEE. The CDR3 covers 14 residues. The CDR3 sequence: CASSLNGGADTQYF.

V and J are TRBV7-9 and TRBJ2-2. The CDR3 is made up of 14 amino acids. Germline V gene sequence: CDR1 SEHNR, CDR2 FQNEAQ (reference sequence). The CDR3 sequence: CASRHTGMTGELFF.

This rearrangement joins TRBV30 to TRBJ2-2. Germline values: CDR1 GTSNPN, CDR2 SVGIG (reference sequence). CDR3 size: 15 residues. The CDR3 loop reads CAWRVWGMNTGELFF. The whole variable domain, remainder taken from reference TRBV30 and TRBJ2-2, is SQTIHQWPATLVQPVGSPLSLECTVEGTSNPNLYWYRQAAGRGLQLLFYSVGIGQISSEVPQNLSASRPQDRQFILSSKKLLLSDSGFYLCAWRVWGMNTGELFFGEGSRLTVL.

This sequence joins TRBV9 and TRBJ2-1; there is no DNA to check the TCRdb D call of TRBD1. CDR1 and CDR2 from the germline V gene are SGDLS and YYNGEE. The CDR3 has 13 residues. CDR3 region: CASNPGTYNEQFF. Together with reference TRBV9 and TRBJ2-1, the CDR3 gives the full variable domain: DSGVTQTPKHLITATGQRVTLRCSPRSGDLSVYWYQQSLDQGLQFLIQYYNGEERAKGNILERFSAQQFPDLHSELNLSSLELGDSALYFCASNPGTYNEQFFGPGTRLTVL.

The rearrangement joins TRBV7-2 to TRBJ2-5; TCRdb selects TRBD2, and the lack of DNA leaves this call unchecked. The CDR3 spans 15 residues. The germline gives CDR1 SGHTA, CDR2 FQGNSA. The CDR3 protein is CASSSGTAGRETQYF.

This sequence joins TRBV28 and TRBJ2-7; TCRdb reports TRBD1, a call that lacks DNA to check it against. The CDR3 sequence is 15 residues long. Germline V gives CDR1 MDHEN, CDR2 SYDVKM. The chain's CDR3 is CASNQQGASSYEQYF.

This chain connects TRBV18 to TRBJ1-1; absent DNA, TCRdb's TRBD1 call cannot be checked. The germline V gene has CDR1 KGHSH and CDR2 LQKENI. The CDR3 runs 13 residues. CDR3 region: CASSPAGATEAFF.

The V call is TRBV5-1, the J call TRBJ2-3; TCRdb reports TRBD1, a call that lacks DNA to check it against. CDR1 and CDR2 (germline): SGHRS, YFSETQ. There are 15 residues in the CDR3. CDR3 in amino acids: CASSPWGEVEDTQYF.

J is TRBJ2-5 and V is TRBV5-4. The CDR3 totals 13 residues. Looked up from germline, CDR1 is SGHNT and CDR2 is YYREEE (reference sequence). The CDR3 spells CASSQDKWETQYF.

The chain uses TRBV2 and TRBJ2-7; TCRdb returns TRBD1, unconfirmable since there is no DNA. The germline gives CDR1 SNHLY, CDR2 FYNNEI. CDR3 length: 14 residues. CDR3 protein: CASSPGQGPYEQYF.

The gene calls are TRBV7-6 and TRBJ2-5; as DNA is missing, the TRBD1 call by TCRdb cannot be tested. The germline V gene has CDR1 SGHVS and CDR2 FNYEAQ. The CDR3 extends over 16 amino acids. This CDR3 reads CASSLGQSGLAETQYF.

This chain uses TRBV28 with TRBJ2-2. The CDR3 spans 12 residues. The germline V gene encodes CDR1 MDHEN and CDR2 SYDVKM. The CDR3 sequence: CASSSNTGELFF.

The chain has TRBV5-5 and TRBJ2-3; TCRdb designates TRBD1, a call that cannot be tested without DNA. The CDR3 extends over 15 amino acids. Germline-derived CDR1 and CDR2 are SGHKS and YYEKEE (reference sequence). The CDR3 spells CASSSHGTDTDTQYF. Filled out from reference TRBV5-5 and TRBJ2-3, the complete variable domain reads DAGVTQSPTHLIKTRGQQVTLRCSPISGHKSVSWYQQVLGQGPQFIFQYYEKEERGRGNFPDRFSARQFPNYSSELNVNALLLGDSALYLCASSSHGTDTDTQYFGPGTRLTVL.